This T cell receptor beta chain was recorded in a study of cytomegalovirus exposure and HLA in healthy donors. With 60 Vbeta and 13 Jbeta primers, the PCR was carried out. The table came from immunoSEQ multiplex PCR; TCRdb's copy has only in-frame clones and leaves some out. Altogether a few hundred thousand clones are present, just over 70% being singletons, with the ten largest covering roughly 2.4%. The CDR3 has 14 amino acids. V shed 0 bases and J shed 13 bases, with 15 bases lying between them. Germline V gives CDR1 MNHEY, CDR2 SVGAGI. The sequence came from a female donor in good health and CMV-seronegative. The chain links TRBV6-5 to TRBJ1-4; tentatively, D is TRBD1 (6 bases). The material sequenced was PBMCs. CDR3 coding DNA: TGTGCCAGCAGTTACTCAGGGGGAGACGTTGGACTGTTTTTT. This gives the protein CASSYSGGDVGLFF.